Listed here is a single T cell receptor beta chain. J gave up 6 bases and V 4 bases, and 13 bases lay outside the gene matches. CDR3 length: 17 amino acids. Germline CDR1 and CDR2: LGHDT and YNNKEL (reference sequence). Per the original data handling: Reference gene primers were amplified, and this amplification served to estimate nucleated cell counts. Only in-frame clones appear in the TCRdb table, and some are missing; sequencing was by immunoSEQ multiplex PCR. That table supplies the V and J calls and clone size; D and trimming were determined from the DNA. The sample has about 320,000 clones; around four fifths are singletons. This sample is part of a study of blood T cell repertoires in COVID-19. About the research overall: COVID-19 samples, acute and convalescent, were from the United States, Italy and Spain. T cells, B-cell-depleted T cells, or PBMCs supplied cDNA or gDNA.

The TCR originated in a woman between 50 and 59 years old with acute or convalescent COVID-19. The rearrangement joins TRBV3-1 (or the pseudogene TRBV3-2) to TRBJ2-4; 9 nucleotides line up with TRBD2. The sample comprised peripheral blood. The CDR3 nucleotides read TGTGCCAGCAGCCTGTACTCACTAGCGGGTGCGGGAAACATTCAGTACTTC. It specifies CASSLYSLAGAGNIQYF.